This entry is about one TCR beta chain. The clone's antigen remains unknown. No base-level quality is on record; no much larger clone is a single base apart. TCRbeta CDR3 regions were amplified from genomic DNA by means of the immunoSEQ Assay, a bias-controlled multiplex PCR. In the paper's pipeline: The number of nucleated cells in each sample was estimated by amplification of reference gene primers within the assay. To quantify the absolute abundance of each unique TCRbeta CDR3 rearrangement, sequence reads were collapsed and filtered. For each sample, productive Simpson clonality was calculated as the square root of Simpson's diversity index across productive rearrangements. TCRdb's version of the immuneACCESS table is confined to in-frame rearrangements and falls short of the full clone set. An unresolved V gene accounts for under half of the shortfall where checked; the remainder is of unknown origin. V and J calls plus clone size are reproduced from that table; the DNA served to infer D and trimming. The table for this sample lists tens of thousands of clones; approximately 84% of them were counted only once. The top ten constitute around 35% of the sample.

Trimming at the junction amounts to 5 bases on V and 6 bases on J, and the germline ends lie 14 bases apart. From the germline V gene, CDR1 is KGHSH and CDR2 is LQKENI. The cysteine opens and the phenylalanine closes a CDR3 of 14 amino acids. CDR3 DNA is the only sequence kept; it has 42 bases, read in frame from the first base. The data are from a study of blood T cell repertoires in COVID-19 (TCRdb year 2020). For context, the study as a whole: Samples covering the acute and convalescent phases of COVID-19 were provided by collaborators in the United States, Italy and Spain. The material from the prospective study consisted of cDNA or gDNA derived from T cells, B-cell-depleted T cells, or PBMCs. Deeply sampled blood TCRbeta repertoires from subjects exposed to, actively infected with, or recovered from COVID-19 were included in the dataset. The repertoires were made available in a free public database intended to serve as a resource for research on the immune response to SARS-CoV-2. Samples came from the ongoing ImmuneRACE study (first 160 participants) plus 1,254 subjects from 6 global collaborators. Nearly every sample came with metadata listing a de-identified subject ID, COVID-19 status, age in years and sex. Where HLA class I and class II types were available, the types were taken from metadata supplied by the sample provider, not from assay-based typing. Beyond this particular receptor, the publication reports: The quantity of clinical and demographic metadata differed by source and by participant and was supplied without curation.

Collaborating institutions collected whole blood in K2EDTA tubes following their own protocols. For TCRbeta analysis, collaborators shipped samples as frozen whole blood, isolated PBMCs, or DNA extracted from either of those sample types. The receptor comes from a man between 65 and 79 years old with acute or convalescent COVID-19. Sequences were obtained from peripheral blood. The V and J segments used are TRBV18 and TRBJ2-1; TRBD2 is a possible D gene, resting on 5 matching bases. The bases are TGTGCCAGCTCAGGGATCGGGAATCGCAATGAGCAGTTCTTC. Its translation reads: CASSGIGNRNEQFF. Joined to the reference TRBV18 and TRBJ2-1 proteins, this CDR3 gives the full variable domain: NAGVMQNPRHLVRRRGQEARLRCSPMKGHSHVYWYRQLPEEGLKFMVYLQKENIIDESGMPKERFSAEFPKEGPSILRIQQVVRGDSAAYFCASSGIGNRNEQFFGPGTRLTVL.